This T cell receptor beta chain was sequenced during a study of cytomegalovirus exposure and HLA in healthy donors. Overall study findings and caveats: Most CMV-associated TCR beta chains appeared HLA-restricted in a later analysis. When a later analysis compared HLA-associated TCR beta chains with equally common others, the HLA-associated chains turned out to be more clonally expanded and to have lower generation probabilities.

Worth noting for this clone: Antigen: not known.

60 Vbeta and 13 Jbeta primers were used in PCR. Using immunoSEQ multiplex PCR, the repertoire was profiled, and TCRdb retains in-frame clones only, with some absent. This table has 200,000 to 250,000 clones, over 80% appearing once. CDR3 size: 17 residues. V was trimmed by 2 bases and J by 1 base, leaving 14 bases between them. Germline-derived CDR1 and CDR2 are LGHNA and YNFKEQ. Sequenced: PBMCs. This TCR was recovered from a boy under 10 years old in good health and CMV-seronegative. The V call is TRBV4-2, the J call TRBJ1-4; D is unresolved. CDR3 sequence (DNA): TGTGCCAGCAGCCAATATTCTAGCCGGCAAACTAATGAAAAACTGTTTTTT. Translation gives CASSQYSSRQTNEKLFF.